This T cell receptor (beta chain) was sequenced for a study of cytomegalovirus exposure and HLA in healthy donors. This CDR3 has 12 residues. Per germline, CDR1 SGHRS and CDR2 YFSETQ. Trimming cost V 4 bases and J 9 bases, with 14 bases left between them. The PCR used 60 Vbeta and 13 Jbeta primers. Clones were sequenced by immunoSEQ multiplex PCR, and TCRdb holds only the in-frame ones, with some missing. This sample carries under 35,000 clones, with 0.71% going to the ten biggest clones. The clonotype comes from a man aged 30 to 45 in good health and CMV-seronegative. Material: PBMCs. V is TRBV5-1 and J is TRBJ2-7; no definite D call. CDR3 residues: CASSDSPLGQYF. CDR3 nucleotides: TGCGCCAGCAGCGACTCCCCCCTAGGGCAGTACTTC.